The 6 T cell receptor beta chains below all came from one sample that was sequenced in a study of blood T cells in healthy people across ages. Then a second PCR, running about 7 to 11 cycles, was carried out with a sample-barcoded 5' primer and a J-beta primer mix. TCRdb re-analysed the 5' RACE reads in MiXCR, keeping a single row per CDR3 protein. The sample has roughly 800,000 distinct CDR3 sequences, 58% seen once. Material for sequencing was blood. The receptors were gathered from a man younger than 45 in good health.

This clonotype appeared once. The chain uses TRBV4-2 and TRBJ2-7; 10 bases are shared with TRBD2. Per germline, CDR1 LGHNA and CDR2 YNFKEQ. This CDR3 has 17 amino acids. The J segment lost 6 bases and the V segment lost 1 base, leaving 12 bases of the junction unmatched. The CDR3 here is CASSQAEGRLAGSEQYF. For the CDR3, the DNA is TGTGCCAGCAGCCAAGCTGAGGGGAGACTAGCGGGTTCCGAGCAGTACTTC.

The chain combines TRBV20-1 with TRBJ2-5; D unresolved. The V gene's germline CDR1 is DFQATT and CDR2 SNEGSKA (reference sequence). Trimming stripped 3 bases from V and 5 bases from J, with 10 bases between. This CDR3 region has 12 residues. The DNA of the CDR3 is TGCAGTGCTAGTCCAGCTGTGGAGACCCAGTACTTC. Amino acid sequence: CSASPAVETQYF.

The gene calls are TRBV28 and TRBJ1-5, with D unresolved. Per germline, CDR1 MDHEN and CDR2 SYDVKM. This CDR3 has 16 residues. V was cut by 1 base and J by 4 bases, with 14 bases left in between. CDR3 region: CASSLLPRLTNQPQHF. The CDR3 DNA sequence: TGTGCCAGCAGTTTATTGCCCCGGCTGACTAATCAGCCCCAGCATTTT. Together with reference TRBV28 and TRBJ1-5, the CDR3 gives the full variable domain: DVKVTQSSRYLVKRTGEKVFLECVQDMDHENMFWYRQDPGLGLRLIYFSYDVKMKEKGDIPEGYSVSREKKERFSLILESASTNQTSMYLCASSLLPRLTNQPQHFGDGTRLSIL.

V usage is TRBV7-9 and J usage is TRBJ2-5; 7 nucleotides agree with TRBD1. The CDR3 contains 12 residues. The germline gives CDR1 SEHNR, CDR2 FQNEAQ (reference sequence). V dropped 11 bases and J dropped 3; count of bases not matched to a gene: 6. The CDR3: CAGRGTEETQYF. The DNA of the CDR3 is TGTGCCGGTAGGGGGACAGAAGAGACCCAGTACTTC.

Concerning this clonotype itself: One end of the junction does not line up with germline, which may come from a read error. The rearrangement uses TRBV20-1 and TRBJ1-5; a possible D gene is TRBD1 (6 bases). Looked up from germline, CDR1 is DFQATT and CDR2 is SNEGSKA (reference sequence). The CDR3 is 15 residues long. In DNA, the CDR3 is TGCAGTGCCTTCGGGGGGCTGGGAAACAATCAGCCCCGGCATTTT. It translates to CSAFGGLGNNQPRHF.

This clonotype was observed a few times. The chain links TRBV27 to TRBJ2-7; no clear D. CDR1 is MNHEY and CDR2 is SMNVEV in the germline V gene (reference sequence). Trimming took off 5 bases at V and 1 base at J, with 9 bases between the two ends. The CDR3 runs to 13 residues. The CDR3 protein is CASSPGFSYEQYF. For the CDR3, the DNA is TGTGCCAGCAGTCCCGGGTTTTCCTACGAGCAGTACTTC.